The rows below give T cell receptor beta chains drawn from one sample of a study of cytomegalovirus exposure and HLA in healthy donors. Assay used: immunoSEQ multiplex PCR; TCRdb lists only in-frame clones, some missing. The sample gives 200,000 or so clones, approximately 80% of which show up once; approximately 6% is in the top ten. The sample taken for sequencing was PBMCs. The receptors derive from a woman younger than 45 in good health and CMV-seropositive. CDR3s include the opening cysteine and the closing phenylalanine or tryptophan. A D gene is named only where the DNA matches it firmly. Clone size, where shown, is once, few, many, or a class for clones that have expanded.

TRBJ2-3	.	TRBV10-2	TRBD2	TGCGCCAGCTTAGTGGCGGGAGCTGTAGATACGCAGTATTTT	CASLVAGAVDTQYF
TRBJ1-5	.	TRBV19	.	TGTGCCAGTAGTATGGGCAGGCCCTTAGCGGTCTTATTCAGCAGCAATCAGCCCCAGCATTTT	CASSMGRPLAVLFSSNQPQHF
TRBJ1-2	.	TRBV2	.	TGTGCCAGCAGGTTGACAGAGGCAACTTACGGCTACACCTTC	CASRLTEATYGYTF
TRBJ2-3	.	TRBV10-3	TRBD2	TGTGCCATCAGTGAGGGAGGTAGCGGGGGCTACGGGAATACGCAGTATTTT	CAISEGGSGGYGNTQYF
TRBJ1-5	.	TRBV27	TRBD1	TGTGCCAGCAGTACATGGACCGGGACAGGGGGAAATCAGCCCCAGCATTTT	CASSTWTGTGGNQPQHF
TRBJ1-2	.	TRBV6-5	.	TGTGCCAGCAGAAGACAGCCCTATGGCTACACCTTC	CASRRQPYGYTF
TRBJ1-6	few	TRBV7-2	TRBD1	TGTGCCAGCAGCCCGACAGGGGCACTTTCACCCCTCCACTTT	CASSPTGALSPLHF
TRBJ1-2	once	TRBV28	.	TGTGCCAGCAGTTTATTATTCGAGCTCTGGAACTATGGCTACACCTTC	CASSLLFELWNYGYTF
TRBJ2-3	few	TRBV27	.	TGTGCCAGCAGTCTTACAGCCTCAGGAGATACGCAGTATTTT	CASSLTASGDTQYF
TRBJ1-2	.	TRBV5-1	.	TGCGCCAGCAGCCCCCAGACCGGGGGTGGTATAGGCGGCTACACCTTC	CASSPQTGGGIGGYTF
TRBJ1-2	.	TRBV6-1	TRBD1	TGTGCCAGCAGTGGCCGACAGGGTTCAAGTGGCTACACCTTC	CASSGRQGSSGYTF
TRBJ1-2	.	TRBV28	.	TGTGCCAGCAGTCCCGCCCCGGGTTCTAACTATGGCTACACCTTC	CASSPAPGSNYGYTF
TRBJ2-2	few	TRBV4-1	.	TGCGCCAGCAGCCAAATGGACATGGGTTTCCCCGGGGAGCTGTTTTTT	CASSQMDMGFPGELFF
TRBJ1-5	.	TRBV19	TRBD1	TGTGCCAGTAGTCTCCCTACAGGGGTCGGTCAGCCCCAGCATTTT	CASSLPTGVGQPQHF
TRBJ2-7	.	TRBV10-3	TRBD1	TGTGCCATCAGGGGGACAGTGATCTCCTACGAGCAGTACTTC	CAIRGTVISYEQYF
TRBJ1-1	.	TRBV7-6	.	TGTGCCAGCAGCTACTCAGGGATTGTGACTGAAGCTTTCTTT	CASSYSGIVTEAFF
TRBJ2-4	.	TRBV18	.	TGTGCCAGCTCACCACTAGGGGAGGTCAAAAACATTCAGTACTTC	CASSPLGEVKNIQYF
TRBJ1-4	.	TRBV6-6	.	TGTGCCAGCACGGGTGAAAAACTGTTTTTT	CASTGEKLFF